The entry below describes one T cell receptor beta chain. The antigen remains unidentified. V was trimmed by 6 bases and J by 0 bases, leaving 12 bases between them. There are 15 residues in the CDR3. Germline lookup yields CDR1 LNHDA and CDR2 SQIVND (reference sequence). The source of the sample is a study of PD-1 blockade in classical Hodgkin lymphoma. Overall study results and limits: As was reported, newly diagnosed patients showed lower baseline TCR diversity than healthy donors did.

Brentuximab vedotin exposure varied among the patients, all of whom had relapsed after autologous stem cell transplantation. The repertoire was sequenced with immunoSEQ multiplex PCR; TCRdb's copy has only in-frame clones and lacks some. The table has some 150,000 clones, approximately 72% seen once. The input for sequencing was peripheral blood mononuclear cells (PBMCs), taken before the second cycle of nivolumab. The J gene is TRBJ2-4, the V gene TRBV19; D is ambiguous. The receptor comes from a human donor with classical Hodgkin lymphoma. The DNA of the CDR3 is TGTGCCAGTAGGGATGGGTCCGGAGCCAAAAACATTCAGTACTTC. Translating gives CASRDGSGAKNIQYF.